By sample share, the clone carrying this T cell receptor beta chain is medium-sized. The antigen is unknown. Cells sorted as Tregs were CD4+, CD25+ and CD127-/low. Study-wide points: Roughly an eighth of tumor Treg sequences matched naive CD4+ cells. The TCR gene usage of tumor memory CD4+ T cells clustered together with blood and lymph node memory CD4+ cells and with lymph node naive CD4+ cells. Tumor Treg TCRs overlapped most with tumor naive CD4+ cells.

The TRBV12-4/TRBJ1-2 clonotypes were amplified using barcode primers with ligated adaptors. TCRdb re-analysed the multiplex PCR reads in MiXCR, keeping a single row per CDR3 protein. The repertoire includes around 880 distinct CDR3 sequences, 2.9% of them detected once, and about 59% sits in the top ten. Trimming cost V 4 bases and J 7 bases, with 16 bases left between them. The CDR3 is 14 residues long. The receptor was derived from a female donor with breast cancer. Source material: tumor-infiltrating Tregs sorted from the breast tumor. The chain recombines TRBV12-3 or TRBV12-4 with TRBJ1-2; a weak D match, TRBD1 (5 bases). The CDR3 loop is CASSSGRAIGGYTF. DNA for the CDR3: TGTGCCAGCAGTTCTGGCAGGGCTATAGGTGGCTACACCTTC.